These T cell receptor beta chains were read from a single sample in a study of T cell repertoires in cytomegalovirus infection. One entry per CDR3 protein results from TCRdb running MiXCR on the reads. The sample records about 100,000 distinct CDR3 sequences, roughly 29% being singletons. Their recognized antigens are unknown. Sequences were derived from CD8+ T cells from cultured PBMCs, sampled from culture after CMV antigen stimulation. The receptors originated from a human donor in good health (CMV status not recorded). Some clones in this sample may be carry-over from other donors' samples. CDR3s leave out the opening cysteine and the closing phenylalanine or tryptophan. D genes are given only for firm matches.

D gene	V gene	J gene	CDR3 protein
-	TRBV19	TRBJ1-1	ASKGTFTEAF
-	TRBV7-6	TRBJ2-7	ASSPGTFYEQY
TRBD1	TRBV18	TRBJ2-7	ASSPGTGGAEQY
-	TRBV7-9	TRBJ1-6	ASSPGLGANNSPLH
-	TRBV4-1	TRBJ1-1	ASSQRAVNTEAF
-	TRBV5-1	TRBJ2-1	ASSSAKSSYNEQF
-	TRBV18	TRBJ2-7	ASSPPSSYEQY
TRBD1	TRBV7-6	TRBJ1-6	ASSLEVGQGATYNSPLH
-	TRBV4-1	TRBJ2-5	ASSQDRVTGVDQETQY
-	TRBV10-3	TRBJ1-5	AISEGIGYNQPQH
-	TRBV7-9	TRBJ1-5	ASSLGGSGDQPQH
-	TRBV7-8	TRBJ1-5	ASSSHKDGPLNQPQH
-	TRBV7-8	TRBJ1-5	ASGDDSNQPQH
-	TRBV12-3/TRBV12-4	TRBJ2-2	ASSLGWAGELF
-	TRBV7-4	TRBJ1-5	ASSPRQSNQPQH
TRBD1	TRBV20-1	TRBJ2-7	SASPRDRGHEQY
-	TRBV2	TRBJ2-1	ASSPTASTYNEQF
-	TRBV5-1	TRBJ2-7	ASSLAGQAFSYEQY
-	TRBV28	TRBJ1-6	ASSLWTRGGRGNSPLH
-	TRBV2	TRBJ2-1	ASTKANEQF
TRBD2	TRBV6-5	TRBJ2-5	ASSSVPGLAETQY
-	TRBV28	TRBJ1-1	ASSTPVNTEAF
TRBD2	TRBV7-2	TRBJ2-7	ASGLAGGFPWGEQY
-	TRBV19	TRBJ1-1	ASSMWAGLNTEAF
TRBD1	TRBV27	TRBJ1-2	ASRMDRGQGYT
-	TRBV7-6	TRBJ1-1	ASSLGTEAF
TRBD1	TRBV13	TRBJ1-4	ASSGQDATNEKLF
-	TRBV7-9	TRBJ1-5	ASSDGQKNQPQH